This T cell receptor beta chain is drawn from a study of vaccination and CD4 T cells after COVID-19 (dated by TCRdb to between 2021 and 2024). In terms of the full investigation: The convalescent cohort comprised six males and four females, including two Hispanic individuals, seven Caucasians, two Asians and one multiracial person. Two doses of either the Pfizer-BioNTech BNT162b2 vaccine (n=8) or the Moderna mRNA-1273 vaccine (n=2) were administered to participants. Post-COVID blood samples were collected from convalescent patients a median of around 96 days after diagnosis, with a range of about 35 to 161 days. Post-vaccine blood samples were taken a median of around 77 days after the second vaccine dose, with a range of about 13 to 250 days. Culture stimuli were overlapping spike peptide pools from SARS-CoV-2 and from the common cold coronaviruses HCoV-NL63, HCoV-OC43 and HCoV-229E. Control cultures received a CEFX viral epitope pool as the positive control, an HIV-1 Nef peptide pool as the negative control, or no peptide. In roughly nine COVID-19 convalescent patients and several infection-naive healthy vaccine recipients, the spike-specific CD4+ TCR repertoire before mRNA vaccination was compared with the repertoire after mRNA vaccination. In an earlier paper using these donors, memory CD4+ T cell crossreactivity between SARS-CoV-2 and common cold coronavirus spike proteins was assessed at the TCR clonotype level. Paper-wide results and their limitations: Of the vaccine-specific clones found in convalescent patients, nearly all (304 of 307) were mono-reactive for SARS-CoV-2 spike instead of being cross-reactive with common cold coronaviruses. Relatively few convalescent patients were included in the study, and early timepoints after natural infection were not analyzed. The median number of SARS-CoV-2-reactive clonotypes rose from about 19 after infection to a few dozen after vaccination, but the change was not significant. In convalescent patients, a median around 89% of post-vaccine SARS-CoV-2-reactive clones were detected only after vaccination, suggesting vaccine-specific priming.

The receptor library was made with PCR. DNA from cultured CD4+ T cells underwent TCR sequencing with the Oncomine TCR Beta short-read assay at the Johns Hopkins FTIC core. The QIAamp micro DNA kit was used to extract genomic DNA from the cultured CD4+ T cells. Oncomine TCR Beta libraries from cultured CD4+ T cells were pooled with unique dual indexes and sequenced on an Illumina iSeq 100. In the authors' own workflow: Non-productive sequences were removed, and CDR3s that did not start with C, did not end with F or W, or were shorter than 7 amino acids were discarded. The MANAFEST web application was used to identify antigen-specific clonotypes by comparing peptide-stimulated wells against reference wells and other culture wells. For a clone to be called positive, the clone needed an FDR below 0.05, an odds ratio above 5, and a productive frequency above 0.1% in at least two of three replicate wells. Cross-reactive clonotypes were defined as significantly expanded in both SARS-CoV-2 spike wells and at least one common cold coronavirus spike condition. CDR3 homology was assessed with Levenshtein distances (stringdist) and unrooted phylogenetic trees (ape) in R version 3.6.1. TCRdb ran its own pipeline on the public reads, namely fastp trimming at Q25 and MiXCR clone calling, and kept in-frame beta chains. Identical CDR3 proteins give one entry, which carries the most common genes and DNA. TCRdb, not the original authors, processed these V and J calls. The sample yields 9,000 to 10,000 distinct CDR3 sequences; about 32% were counted once. Of the sample, over 15% is held by the ten largest clones.

This specimen's treatment or condition label, interpreted: approximately nine-day PBMC culture with coronavirus spike peptide pools or control peptides (ViraFEST assay). CD4+ T cells from unexposed donors were collected before the COVID-19 pandemic (2011-2018). The study used the ViraFEST assay, which expanded antigen-specific T cells with peptide pools and then identified expanded clonotypes by TCR sequencing. Each well held two million PBMCs cultured with approximately 10 ug/ml peptide pools in IMDM containing approximately 5% human AB serum and 10 IU/ml IL-2. On days 3 and 7, half of the culture medium was replaced with fresh IL-2-containing medium. Once the cells had been in culture for about 10 days, the EasySep CD4+ T cell isolation kit was used to isolate CD4+ T cells by negative selection. As cell number allowed, CD4+ T cells from unexposed donors were tested for reactivity to SARS-CoV-2 S and N and to four common cold coronavirus spike pools. PBMCs were separated from whole blood using Ficoll-Paque Plus gradient centrifugation and then either used fresh or cryopreserved at -140C. In general, triplicate wells were set up for every culture condition. The leukapheresis product for the unexposed donors was obtained through commercial purchase.

The junction carries 9 bases between V and J, which are trimmed by 5 bases and 4 bases respectively. The germline V gene yields MGHDK for CDR1 and SYGVNS for CDR2. Taken from cysteine to phenylalanine, the CDR3 has 13 residues. Only CDR3 DNA is held: 39 bases, read in frame from base 1. A remark on this clonotype: It has no known antigen specificity. One base away there is no much larger clone; base qualities are not given.

This TCR derives from a human donor in good health. Recombination connected TRBV25-1 to TRBJ1-5; matching of 5 bases hints at TRBD1 as the D gene. The sample comprised CD4+ T cells from blood, cultured in vitro. This receptor carries the CDR3 CASSQSGNQPQHF. The DNA sequence is given as TGTGCCAGCAGTCAATCAGGGAATCAGCCCCAGCATTTT.